This T cell receptor (beta chain) was documented in a study of blood T cell repertoires in COVID-19. Some clones are missing from TCRdb's copy, which holds only in-frame ones; the method was immunoSEQ multiplex PCR. The sample has more than 70,000 clones; roughly 87% are singletons. This CDR3 has 16 residues. Germline CDR1 is LNHNV and CDR2 is YYDKDF (reference sequence). V was shortened by 1 base and J by 7 bases, with 16 bases between the two germline ends. This clone came up once. Specimen: peripheral blood. The clonotype was recovered from a man in his sixties with acute or convalescent COVID-19. This chain uses TRBV15 with TRBJ2-2; no definite D call. The CDR3 region is CATSRGLDPRHGELFF. CDR3 in DNA: TGTGCCACCAGCAGAGGCCTAGACCCCCGGCACGGGGAGCTGTTTTTT.